The sequence of this T cell receptor beta chain was determined in a study of early T cells in non-severe SARS-CoV-2 infection. Study overall: Chains were unpaired, as sequencing was done on bulk RNA from unsorted whole blood.

Separate cDNA molecules each had unique molecular identifiers attached to them. MiXCR, run by TCRdb on the 5' RACE reads, gives a single entry per CDR3 protein. The sample contains roughly 28,000 distinct CDR3 sequences, roughly 5% of which appear only once. This clonotype was counted a single time. A read error may account for a junction end that differs from germline. The germline gives CDR1 SGHAT, CDR2 FQNNGV. This CDR3 is built from 16 residues. The source of this sequence is an adult who was a healthcare worker with PCR-confirmed SARS-CoV-2 infection or an uninfected control (not recorded which). V usage is TRBV11-2 and J usage is TRBJ2-7; D may be TRBD2 (5 bases). The sample consisted of whole blood. The chain's CDR3 is CASSTPRTFPSFEQYF. The CDR3 bases are TGTGCCAGCAGCACCCCGCGGACTTTCCCCTCCTTCGAGCAGTACTTC.